A selection of T cell receptor beta chains follows, all from one sample in a study of Ad26.COV2.S vaccination and SARS-CoV-2 variants. Some clones are missing from TCRdb's copy, which holds only in-frame ones; the method was immunoSEQ multiplex PCR. The sample has a few hundred thousand clones, under 90% seen once. This sample comprised peripheral blood, obtained in a trial of Ad26.COV2.S vaccine versus placebo. These receptors came from a person between 18 and 65 years old who received the Ad26.COV2.S COVID-19 vaccine or a placebo. CDR3s include the opening cysteine and the closing phenylalanine or tryptophan. Each record gives: CDR3 length, V gene, D gene, clone size, J gene, CDR3 protein, CDR3 DNA. A D gene is named only where the DNA matches it firmly. Clone size is not always given. Where it is, it says once, few, many or a class for expanded clones.

15,TRBV7-2,TRBD1,.,TRBJ1-3,CASSLARGLGNTIYF,TGTGCCAGCAGCCTCGCCAGGGGGCTCGGAAACACCATATATTTT
15,TRBV5-1,TRBD1,.,TRBJ2-7,CASSLVRAGGYEQYF,TGCGCCAGCAGCTTGGTTCGGGCAGGGGGCTACGAGCAGTACTTC
13,TRBV14,.,.,TRBJ2-7,CASSQEFGYEQYF,TGTGCCAGCAGCCAAGAATTCGGGTACGAGCAGTACTTC
17,TRBV9,TRBD2,once,TRBJ2-3,CASSFGLAGDIADTQYF,TGTGCCAGCAGCTTCGGACTAGCGGGAGATATCGCAGATACGCAGTATTTT
14,TRBV2,.,.,TRBJ2-5,CASSTTVAGETQYF,TGTGCCAGCAGTACCACCGTGGCTGGGGAGACCCAGTACTTC
16,TRBV5-4,TRBD2,few,TRBJ2-3,CASSLASGRPTDTQYF,TGTGCCAGCAGCTTGGCGAGCGGGAGACCCACAGATACGCAGTATTTT
13,TRBV27,.,.,TRBJ1-1,CASNQGGNTEAFF,TGTGCCAGCAATCAGGGAGGGAACACTGAAGCTTTCTTT
15,TRBV5-1,.,.,TRBJ2-7,CASSLAEQAPYEQYF,TGCGCCAGCAGCTTGGCCGAACAGGCACCCTACGAGCAGTACTTC
17,TRBV24-1,.,.,TRBJ2-5,CATSDNDAGRRGETQYF,TGTGCCACCAGTGACAACGACGCCGGGAGACGAGGAGAGACCCAGTACTTC
13,TRBV7-3,.,few,TRBJ2-1,CASSPGRNNEQFF,TGTGCCAGCAGCCCCGGACGGAACAATGAGCAGTTCTTC
15,TRBV6-5,TRBD1,.,TRBJ2-7,CASRVGQGESYEQYF,TGTGCCAGCAGGGTTGGACAGGGAGAATCCTACGAGCAGTACTTC
15,TRBV7-2,TRBD1,.,TRBJ1-5,CASSLIYRGDQPQHF,TGTGCCAGCAGCTTAATCTACAGGGGCGATCAGCCCCAGCATTTT
16,TRBV7-2,.,.,TRBJ2-2,CASRPGAGSNTGELFF,TGTGCCAGCAGGCCGGGGGCGGGGTCGAACACCGGGGAGCTGTTTTTT
18,TRBV11-2,TRBD1,.,TRBJ2-5,CASTNWGQLFLGQETQYF,TGTGCCAGCACCAACTGGGGACAGTTGTTCCTCGGACAAGAGACCCAGTACTTC
14,TRBV18,.,few,TRBJ1-5,CASSPYTRDQPQHF,TGTGCCAGCTCACCATACACCAGGGATCAGCCCCAGCATTTT
14,TRBV5-1,.,.,TRBJ1-5,CASSLDGVNQPQHF,TGCGCCAGCAGCTTGGATGGGGTGAATCAGCCCCAGCATTTT
14,TRBV2,.,once,TRBJ1-5,CASSDKPFNQPQHF,TGTGCCAGCAGTGATAAGCCCTTTAATCAGCCCCAGCATTTT
16,TRBV3-1/TRBV3-2,TRBD2,.,TRBJ2-1,CASSQGGLAGPGEQFF,TGTGCCAGCAGCCAAGGTGGACTAGCGGGGCCCGGGGAGCAGTTCTTC
14,TRBV30,TRBD1,.,TRBJ1-1,CAWSVQGQNTEAFF,TGTGCCTGGAGTGTACAGGGGCAGAACACTGAAGCTTTCTTT
17,TRBV6-2/TRBV6-3,.,.,TRBJ2-1,CASSWGMGRQVYNEQFF,TGTGCCAGCAGTTGGGGAATGGGGCGACAGGTCTACAATGAGCAGTTCTTC
15,TRBV7-9,.,once,TRBJ2-7,CASSSTLRGGDEQYF,TGTGCCAGCAGCTCCACCCTCAGGGGCGGCGACGAGCAGTACTTC
12,TRBV4-2,.,.,TRBJ2-1,CASSQGLFEQFF,TGTGCCAGCAGCCAGGGTTTGTTTGAGCAGTTCTTC
16,TRBV10-3,TRBD1,.,TRBJ1-1,CAITQGTGWGSTEAFF,TGTGCCATCACCCAAGGGACAGGGTGGGGGAGCACTGAAGCTTTCTTT
14,TRBV6-5,.,.,TRBJ1-1,CASRGARRDPEAFF,TGTGCCAGCAGAGGGGCCCGGAGGGACCCTGAAGCTTTCTTT
15,TRBV2,.,few,TRBJ1-5,CASDFGGNGNQPQHF,TGTGCCAGCGACTTTGGGGGGAATGGCAATCAGCCCCAGCATTTT
14,TRBV30,.,.,TRBJ1-2,CAWNLNPRGYGYTF,TGTGCCTGGAACCTCAACCCCAGGGGATATGGCTACACCTTC
15,TRBV4-3,.,.,TRBJ1-1,CASSRLTSGNTEAFF,TGCGCCAGCAGCCGTCTGACCTCGGGGAACACTGAAGCTTTCTTT
14,TRBV27,TRBD2,once,TRBJ2-1,CATQVGGSYNEQFF,TGTGCCACCCAAGTGGGAGGGTCCTACAATGAGCAGTTCTTC
14,TRBV7-3,.,.,TRBJ2-5,CASSPAGQGETQYF,TGTGCCAGCAGCCCCGCGGGGCAGGGGGAGACCCAGTACTTC
13,TRBV7-2,.,.,TRBJ1-2,CASSSPGVYGYTF,TGTGCCAGCAGCTCCCCCGGTGTCTATGGCTACACCTTC
12,TRBV5-6,.,.,TRBJ2-1,CASSLDYNEQFF,TGTGCCAGCAGCTTGGACTACAATGAGCAGTTCTTC
16,TRBV7-9,.,.,TRBJ1-3,CASSSRTVAGGNTIYF,TGTGCCAGCAGCTCTCGGACAGTTGCCGGGGGAAACACCATATATTTT
12,TRBV2,.,.,TRBJ2-5,CASSLGRETQYF,TGTGCCAGCAGTCTGGGGCGAGAGACCCAGTACTTC
14,TRBV6-1,TRBD2,.,TRBJ2-7,CASSDLSDSGSWDF,TGTGCCAGCAGTGATCTAAGTGATAGCGGGAGTTGGGACTTC
15,TRBV18,.,once,TRBJ1-5,CASSQMGRGLWSQHF,TGTGCCAGCTCACAAATGGGACGGGGTCTCTGGTCCCAGCATTTT
15,TRBV9,.,.,TRBJ2-1,CASSVLTGSYNEQFF,TGTGCCAGCAGCGTACTTACAGGCTCCTACAATGAGCAGTTCTTC
15,TRBV6-1,.,.,TRBJ2-2,CASSVAYVDTGELFF,TGTGCCAGCAGTGTAGCGTATGTAGACACCGGGGAGCTGTTTTTT
13,TRBV27,.,.,TRBJ1-4,CASSLARKEKLFF,TGTGCCAGCAGTTTAGCGAGAAAAGAAAAACTGTTTTTT
15,TRBV4-1,TRBD2,.,TRBJ2-5,CASRRGLAGEETQYF,TGCGCCAGCCGGAGGGGACTAGCGGGGGAAGAGACCCAGTACTTC
15,TRBV27,TRBD1,.,TRBJ1-4,CASSSSGTVNEKLFF,TGTGCCAGCAGTTCCTCCGGGACAGTGAATGAAAAACTGTTTTTT
15,TRBV24-1,.,.,TRBJ1-1,CATSPGRGLNTEAFF,TGTGCCACCAGCCCGGGGAGGGGTCTGAACACTGAAGCTTTCTTT
14,TRBV7-3,.,.,TRBJ2-2,CASSSLRNTGELFF,TGTGCCAGCAGCTCTCTACGGAACACCGGGGAGCTGTTTTTT